This TCR beta chain was sequenced in a study of shared clonotypes between healthy human individuals. Some clones are missing from TCRdb's copy, which holds only in-frame ones; the method was immunoSEQ multiplex PCR. The sample lists over 1.5 million clones, 98% seen once, with about 0.45% in the top ten. The clonotype originates from a young man in good health. Specimen: naive CD4+ T cells sorted from blood. Regarding subset: CD45RA+ positively selected.

The CDR3, as DNA: TGCAGCGTTTGGGGCGAAACCCCCTACGAGCAGTACTTC. It yields the protein CSVWGETPYEQYF. The chain joins TRBV29-1 to TRBJ2-7; weak D call: TRBD1 (5 bases). This CDR3 is built from 13 residues. Germline V lookup: CDR1 SQVTM, CDR2 ANQGSEA. Trimming took off 5 bases at V and 2 bases at J, with 13 bases between the two ends.